This record covers a single T cell receptor (beta chain). These data belong to a study of cytomegalovirus exposure and HLA in healthy donors. TCRdb's table, derived via immunoSEQ multiplex PCR, lists solely in-frame clones and lacks some. The data contain about 160,000 clones, roughly 95% of them singletons. Germline-derived CDR1 and CDR2 are SGHDN and FVKESK. Trimming cost V 3 bases and J 0 bases, with 15 bases left between them. This CDR3 is built from 16 residues. The source of this sequence is a woman between 18 and 30 years old in good health and CMV-seronegative. The V and J genes are TRBV14 and TRBJ2-7; weak D call: TRBD1 (6 bases). The sample consisted of PBMCs. The CDR3 reads CASSHVIQGPSYEQYF. The CDR3 DNA reads TGTGCCAGCAGCCATGTAATACAGGGACCCTCCTACGAGCAGTACTTC.